This TCR beta chain is from a study of beta chain features in type 1 diabetes. As every portion of the isolated RNA was reverse transcribed, the sequencing read expressed TCRB transcripts. The protocol was immunoSEQ multiplex PCR, while the TCRdb copy is restricted to in-frame clones and leaves out a portion. The sample holds 130,000 to 150,000 clones; roughly 48% are singletons and the top ten take under 0.45%. Germline lookup yields CDR1 SGHRS and CDR2 YFSETQ. The ends were cut back, 0 bases at V and 2 bases at J, with 11 bases in the middle. The CDR3 sequence is 15 residues long. The J gene is TRBJ2-5, the V gene TRBV5-1, with D possibly being TRBD2 (5 bases). The clonotype comes from a man aged 18 to 35 in good health. Sequencing was carried out using Tregs from blood. The CDR3 spells CASSLALLGQETQYF. CDR3 DNA sequence: TGCGCCAGCAGCTTGGCTCTACTAGGACAAGAGACCCAGTACTTC. Based on the CDR3 plus reference TRBV5-1 and TRBJ2-5, the full variable domain is KAGVTQTPRYLIKTRGQQVTLSCSPISGHRSVSWYQQTPGQGLQFLFEYFSETQRNKGNFPGRFSGRQFSNSRSEMNVSTLELGDSALYLCASSLALLGQETQYFGPGTRLLVL.